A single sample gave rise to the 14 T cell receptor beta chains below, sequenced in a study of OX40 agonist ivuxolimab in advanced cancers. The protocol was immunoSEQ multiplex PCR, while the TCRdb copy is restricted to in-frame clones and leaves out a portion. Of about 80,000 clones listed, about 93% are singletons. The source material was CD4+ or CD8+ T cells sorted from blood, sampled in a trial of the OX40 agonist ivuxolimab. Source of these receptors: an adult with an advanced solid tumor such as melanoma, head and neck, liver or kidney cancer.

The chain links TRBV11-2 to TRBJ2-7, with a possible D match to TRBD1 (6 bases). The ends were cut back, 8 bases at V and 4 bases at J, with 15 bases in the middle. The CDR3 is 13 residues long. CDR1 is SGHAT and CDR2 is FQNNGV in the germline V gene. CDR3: CASGERGGYEQYF. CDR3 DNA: TGTGCCAGCGGGGAGAGAGGGGGTTACGAGCAGTACTTC.

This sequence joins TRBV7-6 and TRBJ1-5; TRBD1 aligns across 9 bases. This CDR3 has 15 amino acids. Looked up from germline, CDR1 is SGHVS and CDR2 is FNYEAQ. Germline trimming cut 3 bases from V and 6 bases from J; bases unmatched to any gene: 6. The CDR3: CASSLRDRVGQPQHF. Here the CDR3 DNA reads TGTGCCAGCAGCTTGCGGGACAGGGTAGGTCAGCCCCAGCATTTT.

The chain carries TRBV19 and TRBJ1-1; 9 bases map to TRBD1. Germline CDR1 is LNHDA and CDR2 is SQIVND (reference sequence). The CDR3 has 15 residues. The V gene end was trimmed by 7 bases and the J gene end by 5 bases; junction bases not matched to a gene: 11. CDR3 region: CASTNNRGLGTEAFF. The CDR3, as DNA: TGTGCCAGTACCAATAACAGGGGGCTAGGGACTGAAGCTTTCTTT.

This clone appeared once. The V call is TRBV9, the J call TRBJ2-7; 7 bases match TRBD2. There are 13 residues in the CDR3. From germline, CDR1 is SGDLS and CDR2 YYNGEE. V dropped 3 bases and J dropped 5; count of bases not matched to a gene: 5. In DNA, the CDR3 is TGTGCCAGCAGCGGGGACTATTCTAACGAGCAGTACTTC. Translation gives CASSGDYSNEQYF. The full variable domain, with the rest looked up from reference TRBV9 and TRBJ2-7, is DSGVTQTPKHLITATGQRVTLRCSPRSGDLSVYWYQQSLDQGLQFLIQYYNGEERAKGNILERFSAQQFPDLHSELNLSSLELGDSALYFCASSGDYSNEQYFGPGTRLTVT.

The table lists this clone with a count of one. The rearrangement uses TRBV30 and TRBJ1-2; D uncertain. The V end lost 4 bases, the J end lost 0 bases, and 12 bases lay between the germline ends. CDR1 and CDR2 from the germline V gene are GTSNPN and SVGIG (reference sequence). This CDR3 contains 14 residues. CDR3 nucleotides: TGTGCCTGGACTGTCGGACCGACTAACTATGGCTACACCTTC. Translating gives CAWTVGPTNYGYTF.

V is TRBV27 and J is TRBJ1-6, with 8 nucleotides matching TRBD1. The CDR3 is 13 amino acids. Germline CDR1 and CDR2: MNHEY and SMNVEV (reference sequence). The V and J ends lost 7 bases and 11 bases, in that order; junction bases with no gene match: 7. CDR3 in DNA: TGTGCCAGCAAAGGACAGGGTAGTCCACCCCTCCACTTT. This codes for CASKGQGSPPLHF.

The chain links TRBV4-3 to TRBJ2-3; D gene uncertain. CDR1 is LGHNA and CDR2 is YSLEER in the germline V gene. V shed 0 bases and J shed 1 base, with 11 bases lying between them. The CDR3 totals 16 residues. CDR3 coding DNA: TGCGCCAGCAGCCAAGATACACGTGGGGGCACAGATACGCAGTATTTT. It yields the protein CASSQDTRGGTDTQYF.

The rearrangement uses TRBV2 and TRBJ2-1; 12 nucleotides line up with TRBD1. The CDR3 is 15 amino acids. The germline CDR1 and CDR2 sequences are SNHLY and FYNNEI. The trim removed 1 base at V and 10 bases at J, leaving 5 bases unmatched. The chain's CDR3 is CASSEGGTGGWEQFF. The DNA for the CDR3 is TGTGCCAGCAGTGAAGGGGGGACAGGGGGCTGGGAGCAGTTCTTC. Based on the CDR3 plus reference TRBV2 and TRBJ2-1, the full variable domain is EPEVTQTPSHQVTQMGQEVILRCVPISNHLYFYWYRQILGQKVEFLVSFYNNEISEKSEIFDDQFSVERPDGSNFTLKIRSTKLEDSAMYFCASSEGGTGGWEQFFGPGTRLTVL.

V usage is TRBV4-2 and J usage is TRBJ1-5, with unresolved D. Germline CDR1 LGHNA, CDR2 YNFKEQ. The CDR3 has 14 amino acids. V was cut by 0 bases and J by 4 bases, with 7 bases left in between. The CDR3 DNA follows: TGTGCCAGCAGCCAAGATCGGAGGAATCAGCCCCAGCATTTT. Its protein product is CASSQDRRNQPQHF.

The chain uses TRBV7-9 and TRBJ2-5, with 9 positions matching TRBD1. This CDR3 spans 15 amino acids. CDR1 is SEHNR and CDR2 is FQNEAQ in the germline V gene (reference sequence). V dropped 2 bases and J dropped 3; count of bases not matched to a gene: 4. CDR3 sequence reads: CASSLTTGGEETQYF. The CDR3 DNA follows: TGTGCCAGCAGCTTAACGACAGGGGGAGAAGAGACCCAGTACTTC.

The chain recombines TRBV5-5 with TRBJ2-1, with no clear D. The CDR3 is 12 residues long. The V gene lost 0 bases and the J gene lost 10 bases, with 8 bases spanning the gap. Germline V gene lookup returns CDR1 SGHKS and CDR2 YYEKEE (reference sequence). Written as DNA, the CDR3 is TGTGCCAGCAGCTTGGCCTCCAGGGAGCAGTTCTTC. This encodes CASSLASREQFF. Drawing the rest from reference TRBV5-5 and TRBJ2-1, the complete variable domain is DAGVTQSPTHLIKTRGQQVTLRCSPISGHKSVSWYQQVLGQGPQFIFQYYEKEERGRGNFPDRFSARQFPNYSSELNVNALLLGDSALYLCASSLASREQFFGPGTRLTVL.

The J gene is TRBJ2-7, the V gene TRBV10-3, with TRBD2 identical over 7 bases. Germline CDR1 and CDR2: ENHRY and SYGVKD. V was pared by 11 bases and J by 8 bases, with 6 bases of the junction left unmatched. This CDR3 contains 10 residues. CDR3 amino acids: CAGGEGQQYF. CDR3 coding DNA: TGTGCCGGGGGGGAGGGTCAGCAGTACTTC.

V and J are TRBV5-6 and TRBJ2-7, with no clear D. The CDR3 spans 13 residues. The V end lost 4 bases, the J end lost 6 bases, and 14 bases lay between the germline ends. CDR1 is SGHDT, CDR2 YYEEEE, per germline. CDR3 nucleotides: TGTGCCAGCAGCCCCACTTCTACCAGCGAGCAGTACTTC. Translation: CASSPTSTSEQYF.

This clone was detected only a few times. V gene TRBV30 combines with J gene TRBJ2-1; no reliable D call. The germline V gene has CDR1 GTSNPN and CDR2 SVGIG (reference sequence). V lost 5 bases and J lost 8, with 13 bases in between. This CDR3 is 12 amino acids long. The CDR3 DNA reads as TGTGCCTGGGAGCAGAGGCGGTATGAGCAGTTCTTC. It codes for CAWEQRRYEQFF. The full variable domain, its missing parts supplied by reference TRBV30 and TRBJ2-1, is SQTIHQWPATLVQPVGSPLSLECTVEGTSNPNLYWYRQAAGRGLQLLFYSVGIGQISSEVPQNLSASRPQDRQFILSSKKLLLSDSGFYLCAWEQRRYEQFFGPGTRLTVL.